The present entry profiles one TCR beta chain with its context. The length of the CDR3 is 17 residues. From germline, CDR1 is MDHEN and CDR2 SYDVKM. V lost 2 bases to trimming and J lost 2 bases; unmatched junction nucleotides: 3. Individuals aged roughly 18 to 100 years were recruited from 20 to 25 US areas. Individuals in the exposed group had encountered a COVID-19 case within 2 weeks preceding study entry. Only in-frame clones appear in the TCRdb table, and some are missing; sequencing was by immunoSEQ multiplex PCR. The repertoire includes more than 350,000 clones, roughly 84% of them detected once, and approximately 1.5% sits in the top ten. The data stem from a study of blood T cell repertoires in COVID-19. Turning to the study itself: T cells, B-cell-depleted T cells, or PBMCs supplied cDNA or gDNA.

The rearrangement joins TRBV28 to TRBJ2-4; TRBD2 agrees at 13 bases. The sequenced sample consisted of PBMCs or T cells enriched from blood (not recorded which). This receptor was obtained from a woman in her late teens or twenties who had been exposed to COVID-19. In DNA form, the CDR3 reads TGTGCCAGCAGTTTAGGGGGACTAGCGGGATCCAAAAACATTCAGTACTTC. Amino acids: CASSLGGLAGSKNIQYF. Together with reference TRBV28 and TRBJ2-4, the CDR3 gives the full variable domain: DVKVTQSSRYLVKRTGEKVFLECVQDMDHENMFWYRQDPGLGLRLIYFSYDVKMKEKGDIPEGYSVSREKKERFSLILESASTNQTSMYLCASSLGGLAGSKNIQYFGAGTRLSVL.